This TCR beta chain is from a study of T cell repertoires in cytomegalovirus infection. Across the whole study: Indicated by public TCR beta signatures were CMV infection and matching HLA type. Findings and caveats of the study: Identification of carriers of CMV plus the relevant HLA was performed using cumulative public TCR beta family frequency. CMV-specific TCR beta clonotypes restricted by HLA-C were the ones dominating the ex vivo response.

The CDR3 has 13 residues. V shed 4 bases, J shed 5 bases, and the junction held 2 bases outside the gene matches. Germline CDR1 SGHTA, CDR2 FQGTGA. One entry per CDR3 protein results from TCRdb running MiXCR on the reads. The sample records roughly 90,000 distinct CDR3 sequences, roughly a quarter being singletons. In regard to this clonotype: What it recognizes is unknown. This may come from a read error, since a much larger clone is one base off.

The chain recombines TRBV7-3 with TRBJ2-5; TRBD1 matches 9 bases. The TCR comes from a human donor in good health (CMV status not recorded). Some clones in this sample may be carry-over from other donors' samples. The specimen was CD8+ T cells from cultured PBMCs, collected from culture after CMV antigen stimulation. The CDR3 sequence: CASSSGQGETQYF. CDR3 nucleotides: TGTGCCAGCAGCTCCGGACAGGGGGAGACCCAGTACTTC.